A single sample gave rise to the 30 T cell receptor beta chains below, sequenced in a study of OX40 agonist ivuxolimab in advanced cancers. Clones were read by immunoSEQ multiplex PCR, and TCRdb kept only the in-frame ones, dropping some. The repertoire holds 55,000 to 75,000 clones, with around 81% as singletons. The sequencing here drew on CD4+ or CD8+ T cells sorted from blood, taken in a trial of the OX40 agonist ivuxolimab. The receptors shown here come from an adult with an advanced solid tumor such as melanoma, head and neck, liver or kidney cancer.

The gene calls are TRBV27 and TRBJ1-1; D not certain. There are 15 residues in the CDR3. Germline CDR1 MNHEY, CDR2 SMNVEV (reference sequence). The germline V and J ends were trimmed by 3 bases and 2 bases, with 13 bases remaining between them. The CDR3 region has the DNA TGTGCCAGCAGTTTGGTAAAGCCGCAAAACACTGAAGCTTTCTTT. Translating gives CASSLVKPQNTEAFF.

CDR3 residues: CASSLDPSGNQETQYF. CDR3 DNA sequence: TGTGCCAGCAGCTTAGACCCTAGCGGGAACCAAGAGACCCAGTACTTC. This chain links TRBV7-8 with TRBJ2-5; 9 nucleotides match TRBD2. CDR1 and CDR2 (germline): SGHVS, FQNEAQ. V shed 1 base, J shed 0 bases, and the junction held 3 bases outside the gene matches. The CDR3 is made up of 16 amino acids.

This clone was counted a few times. This rearrangement joins TRBV7-9 to TRBJ2-5, with D possibly being TRBD2 (6 bases). This CDR3 spans 17 amino acids. V was pared by 4 bases and J by 3 bases, with 21 bases between. Germline assignment: CDR1 SEHNR and CDR2 FQNEAQ (reference sequence). CDR3 bases: TGTGCCAGCAGCTCGCCGGAGGGCGCCCCGGGAGAAGAGACCCAGTACTTC. Translated, it gives CASSSPEGAPGEETQYF. The variable domain in full, completed from reference TRBV7-9 and TRBJ2-5, reads DTGVSQNPRHKITKRGQNVTFRCDPISEHNRLYWYRQTLGQGPEFLTYFQNEAQLEKSRLLSDRFSAERPKGSFSTLEIQRTEQGDSAMYLCASSSPEGAPGEETQYFGPGTRLLVL.

The chain has TRBV27 and TRBJ1-6, with TRBD1 matching 9 bases. V shed 6 bases and J 7 bases; nucleotides not matched to a gene: 7. This CDR3 has 15 amino acids. CDR1 and CDR2 (germline): MNHEY, SMNVEV (reference sequence). CDR3 loop: CASSYTGGGNSPLHF. CDR3 nucleotides: TGTGCCAGCAGCTATACAGGGGGCGGAAATTCACCCCTCCACTTT.

The chain is built from TRBV2 and TRBJ1-2; 7 bases fit TRBD1. Germline trimming cut 0 bases from V and 0 bases from J; bases unmatched to any gene: 1. The germline V gene has CDR1 SNHLY and CDR2 FYNNEI. This CDR3 comprises 15 residues. CDR3 loop: CASSEAGQTNYGYTF. For the CDR3, the DNA is TGTGCCAGCAGTGAAGCGGGACAGACTAACTATGGCTACACCTTC.

The genes are TRBV2 and TRBJ1-5; D is perhaps TRBD1 (6 bases). Germline assignment: CDR1 SNHLY and CDR2 FYNNEI. Trimming cost V 6 bases and J 4 bases, with 13 bases left between them. This CDR3 contains 14 residues. The CDR3: CASRSEGGNQPQHF. DNA for the CDR3: TGTGCCAGCAGAAGTGAGGGGGGGAATCAGCCCCAGCATTTT.

The chain uses TRBV5-1 and TRBJ2-1; TRBD2 matches 11 bases. The germline gives CDR1 SGHRS, CDR2 YFSETQ. J gave up 5 bases and V 4 bases, and 8 bases lay outside the gene matches. CDR3 length: 16 amino acids. The CDR3 nucleotides read TGCGCCAGCAGCCGCGTACTAGCGGGGGTCCACAATGAGCAGTTCTTC. As protein: CASSRVLAGVHNEQFF.

The gene calls are TRBV2 and TRBJ2-2; a possible D gene is TRBD2 (5 bases). Germline-derived CDR1 and CDR2 are SNHLY and FYNNEI. There are 16 residues in the CDR3. Trimming left V 5 bases short and J 2 bases short, with 15 bases between. The CDR3: CASSLSATPNTGELFF. CDR3 bases: TGTGCCAGCAGTCTTAGCGCAACCCCCAACACCGGGGAGCTGTTTTTT. Variable domain in full (rest from reference TRBV2 and TRBJ2-2): EPEVTQTPSHQVTQMGQEVILRCVPISNHLYFYWYRQILGQKVEFLVSFYNNEISEKSEIFDDQFSVERPDGSNFTLKIRSTKLEDSAMYFCASSLSATPNTGELFFGEGSRLTVL.

This chain uses TRBV28 with TRBJ1-1; 10 bases are a match to TRBD1. The CDR3 totals 15 residues. V shed 4 bases and J 2 bases; nucleotides not matched to a gene: 4. The V gene's germline CDR1 is MDHEN and CDR2 SYDVKM. In DNA form, the CDR3 reads TGTGCCAGCAGTTGGACAGGGGGTGCTAACACTGAAGCTTTCTTT. Encoded protein: CASSWTGGANTEAFF. Full variable domain (rest looked up from reference TRBV28 and TRBJ1-1): DVKVTQSSRYLVKRTGEKVFLECVQDMDHENMFWYRQDPGLGLRLIYFSYDVKMKEKGDIPEGYSVSREKKERFSLILESASTNQTSMYLCASSWTGGANTEAFFGQGTRLTVV.

The CDR3 loop reads CASSSLPTGLQETQYF. The CDR3 region has the DNA TGTGCCAGCAGCTCGCTACCGACAGGGTTACAAGAGACCCAGTACTTC. The chain recombines TRBV7-8 with TRBJ2-5, with TRBD1 identical over 7 bases. The CDR3 covers 16 residues. Per germline, CDR1 SGHVS and CDR2 FQNEAQ. Losses at the gene ends were 4 bases for V and 2 bases for J; bases not matched to a gene: 10.

This clone was found a few times. Other DNA variants within this sample encode the same CDR3. This chain uses TRBV28 with TRBJ1-5, with D unresolved. With 3 bases removed from V and 7 bases from J, the gap between germline ends came to 4 bases. Germline-derived CDR1 and CDR2 are MDHEN and SYDVKM. The CDR3 runs 11 residues. The CDR3 DNA is TGTGCCAGCAGTTTCGGACAGCCCCAGCATTTT. As protein: CASSFGQPQHF.

The CDR3 is CASSPPGRVGIYEQYF. Here the CDR3 DNA reads TGTGCCAGCAGCCCCCCGGGCAGGGTCGGGATCTACGAGCAGTACTTC. V and J are TRBV28 and TRBJ2-7; D may be TRBD1 or TRBD2 (5 bases each). Germline values: CDR1 MDHEN, CDR2 SYDVKM. The V end lost 6 bases, the J end lost 3 bases, and 21 bases lay between the germline ends. This CDR3 has 16 residues. Variable domain in full (rest from reference TRBV28 and TRBJ2-7): DVKVTQSSRYLVKRTGEKVFLECVQDMDHENMFWYRQDPGLGLRLIYFSYDVKMKEKGDIPEGYSVSREKKERFSLILESASTNQTSMYLCASSPPGRVGIYEQYFGPGTRLTVT.

This clone was seen a handful of times. The rearrangement links TRBV28 to TRBJ1-4; 7 bases line up with TRBD1. Unmatched junction bases numbered 15, after V lost 3 bases and J lost 8 bases. Germline CDR1 is MDHEN and CDR2 is SYDVKM. CDR3 size: 17 residues. DNA for the CDR3: TGTGCCAGCAGTTTCCGGACAGGCGGGATTCGGGGAGAAAAACTGTTTTTT. Translated, it gives CASSFRTGGIRGEKLFF.

The chain links TRBV5-5 to TRBJ2-7, with 9 bases that match TRBD1. The germline V gene encodes CDR1 SGHKS and CDR2 YYEKEE (reference sequence). The CDR3 loop spans 16 amino acids. With 2 bases clipped from V and 2 bases from J, the junction kept 8 bases outside the gene matches. The CDR3 bases are TGTGCCAGCAGCTTTTCTCCCGGGACAGGGACCTACGAGCAGTACGTC. Its protein is CASSFSPGTGTYEQYV.

This chain links TRBV6-5 with TRBJ1-2; 7 nucleotides match TRBD1. There are 14 residues in the CDR3. CDR1 is MNHEY and CDR2 is SVGAGI in the germline V gene. Trimming cost V 2 bases and J 3 bases; bases outside gene matches: 3. The CDR3 DNA reads TGTGCCAGCAGTTACGGCAGGGGGGACTATGGCTACACCTTC. It specifies CASSYGRGDYGYTF.

This rearrangement joins TRBV2 to TRBJ2-2; TRBD1 aligns across 7 bases. V lost 6 bases and J lost 5; bases outside the gene matches: 9. This CDR3 contains 15 residues. Germline loops: CDR1 SNHLY, CDR2 FYNNEI. The CDR3 DNA sequence: TGTGCCAGCAGCCGGGACAGCCTCGGGACCGGGGAGCTGTTTTTT. It specifies CASSRDSLGTGELFF.

This clone was seen only once. This chain links TRBV7-9 with TRBJ2-5, with a weak D call TRBD1 (5 bases). CDR1 is SEHNR, CDR2 FQNEAQ, per germline (reference sequence). This CDR3 comprises 14 residues. The V gene lost 5 bases and the J gene lost 5 bases, with 15 bases spanning the gap. The CDR3 loop reads CASSPLPGPETQYF. In DNA form, the CDR3 reads TGTGCCAGCAGCCCCCTCCCAGGGCCGGAGACCCAGTACTTC.

This sequence joins TRBV14 and TRBJ2-2, with TRBD1 matching over 8 bases. This CDR3 has 15 amino acids. After removal of 1 base from V and 7 bases from J, the junction contained 5 bases not matched to a gene. The germline V gene has CDR1 SGHDN and CDR2 FVKESK. The CDR3 DNA is TGTGCCAGCAGCCAAGGGGCAGGGGGCATCGGGGAGCTGTTTTTT. Amino acid sequence: CASSQGAGGIGELFF.

The chain uses TRBV4-3 and TRBJ2-7; 10 positions match TRBD1. From germline, CDR1 is LGHNA and CDR2 YSLEER. J lost 4 bases, V lost 1 base, and 4 bases had no gene match. The CDR3 is 15 residues long. In nucleotides, the CDR3 is TGCGCCAGCAGCCAAGGACAGGGGGCTGAGTACGAGCAGTACGTC. This sequence encodes CASSQGQGAEYEQYV.

This clone was counted between two and nine times. The V gene is TRBV27, the J gene TRBJ2-7; D may be TRBD1 (6 bases). V was shortened by 0 bases and J by 2 bases, with 14 bases between the two germline ends. This CDR3 is 16 amino acids long. CDR1 and CDR2 (germline): MNHEY, SMNVEV (reference sequence). For the CDR3, the DNA is TGTGCCAGCAGTTTATCCCCTCTCGACAGGACCTACGAGCAGTACTTC. Translation gives CASSLSPLDRTYEQYF.

This chain joins TRBV6-1 and TRBJ2-2, with 9 nucleotides matching TRBD2. The CDR3 sequence is 15 residues long. Looked up from germline, CDR1 is MNHNS and CDR2 is SASEGT. Unmatched junction bases numbered 4, after V lost 2 bases and J lost 6 bases. The CDR3 loop reads CASSERGRAPGELFF. The DNA for the CDR3 is TGTGCCAGCAGTGAACGCGGGAGGGCCCCCGGGGAGCTGTTTTTT.

V usage is TRBV7-9 and J usage is TRBJ2-3; 9 bases line up with TRBD2. This CDR3 is built from 18 residues. CDR1 and CDR2 from the germline V gene are SEHNR and FQNEAQ (reference sequence). Germline trimming cut 6 bases from V and 2 bases from J; bases unmatched to any gene: 15. The CDR3 coding sequence is TGTGCCAGCAGGCCCCCAGGTTGGGGACTAGCTGTCACAGATACGCAGTATTTT. Protein sequence: CASRPPGWGLAVTDTQYF.

This clone was picked up a small number of times. This sequence joins TRBV30 and TRBJ1-3; tentatively, D is TRBD1 (6 bases). This CDR3 has 16 amino acids. V lost 4 bases to trimming and J lost 0 bases, with 16 bases between them. The germline gives CDR1 GTSNPN, CDR2 SVGIG (reference sequence). The CDR3 sequence: CAWTCSLDSSGNTIYF. CDR3 sequence (DNA): TGTGCCTGGACCTGCTCTTTGGACAGCTCTGGAAACACCATATATTTT. Full variable domain (remainder filled in from reference TRBV30 and TRBJ1-3): SQTIHQWPATLVQPVGSPLSLECTVEGTSNPNLYWYRQAAGRGLQLLFYSVGIGQISSEVPQNLSASRPQDRQFILSSKKLLLSDSGFYLCAWTCSLDSSGNTIYFGEGSWLTVV.

This clone was detected only a few times. The chain is built from TRBV14 and TRBJ1-2; TRBD1 matches 9 bases. This CDR3 has 15 amino acids. Looked up from germline, CDR1 is SGHDN and CDR2 is FVKESK. V trimming: 1 base; J trimming: 6 bases; junction bases outside the gene matches: 6. The CDR3 here is CASSQGTGDENGYTF. CDR3 in DNA: TGTGCCAGCAGCCAAGGGACAGGGGACGAGAATGGCTACACCTTC.

The chain joins TRBV20-1 to TRBJ2-7, with D perhaps matching TRBD1 (6 bases). CDR3 length: 11 amino acids. Per the germline V gene, CDR1 is DFQATT and CDR2 is SNEGSKA (reference sequence). The germline V and J ends were trimmed by 3 bases and 7 bases, with 10 bases remaining between them. CDR3 sequence reads: CSARVRGEQYV. DNA for the CDR3: TGCAGTGCTAGGGTCAGGGGAGAGCAGTACGTC.

The CDR3 spells CASSNQATYEQYF. The CDR3 DNA reads TGTGCCAGCAGTAACCAAGCGACCTACGAGCAGTACTTC. V and J are TRBV6-5 and TRBJ2-7, with unresolved D. The CDR3 extends over 13 amino acids. Trimming took 5 bases from V and 2 from J, leaving 10 bases between them. Germline V gene sequence: CDR1 MNHEY, CDR2 SVGAGI.

The chain combines TRBV11-3 with TRBJ2-1; D tentatively fits TRBD1 or TRBD2 (5 bases each). The CDR3 consists of 15 residues. The V gene's germline CDR1 is SGHNT and CDR2 YENEEA. Trimming stripped 5 bases from V and 10 bases from J, with 21 bases between. DNA for the CDR3: TGTGCCAGCAGCCTAGGGGTGGGACCGTCATGGGAGCAGTTCTTC. Translated: CASSLGVGPSWEQFF.

This clone is a singleton in its sample. The V call is TRBV5-6, the J call TRBJ2-5, with D perhaps TRBD1 or TRBD2 (5 bases each). Germline V CDR1 and CDR2: SGHDT, YYEEEE. The CDR3 loop spans 16 amino acids. V was pared by 4 bases and J by 3 bases, with 19 bases between. The CDR3 DNA reads TGTGCCAGCAGCAAAACAGGCCTGAGGGGAAAAGAGACCCAGTACTTC. It codes for CASSKTGLRGKETQYF.

The chain couples TRBV5-4 to TRBJ2-5; 10 bases line up with TRBD1. Trimming cost V 2 bases and J 3 bases; bases outside gene matches: 4. Germline V gene data show CDR1 as SGHNT and CDR2 as YYREEE (reference sequence). The CDR3 is 15 amino acids. CDR3 sequence: CASSFRTGGEETQYF. The CDR3 DNA follows: TGTGCCAGCAGCTTTCGGACAGGGGGGGAAGAGACCCAGTACTTC.

The V gene is TRBV7-9, the J gene TRBJ2-3, with a tentative D call TRBD2 (6 bases). CDR1 is SEHNR and CDR2 is FQNEAQ in the germline V gene (reference sequence). V lost 0 bases, J lost 8 bases, and 15 bases lay in between. This CDR3 comprises 15 residues. The CDR3 spells CASSLAGDLGGTQYF. The CDR3 nucleotides are TGTGCCAGCAGCTTAGCGGGGGACTTAGGAGGTACGCAGTATTTT.